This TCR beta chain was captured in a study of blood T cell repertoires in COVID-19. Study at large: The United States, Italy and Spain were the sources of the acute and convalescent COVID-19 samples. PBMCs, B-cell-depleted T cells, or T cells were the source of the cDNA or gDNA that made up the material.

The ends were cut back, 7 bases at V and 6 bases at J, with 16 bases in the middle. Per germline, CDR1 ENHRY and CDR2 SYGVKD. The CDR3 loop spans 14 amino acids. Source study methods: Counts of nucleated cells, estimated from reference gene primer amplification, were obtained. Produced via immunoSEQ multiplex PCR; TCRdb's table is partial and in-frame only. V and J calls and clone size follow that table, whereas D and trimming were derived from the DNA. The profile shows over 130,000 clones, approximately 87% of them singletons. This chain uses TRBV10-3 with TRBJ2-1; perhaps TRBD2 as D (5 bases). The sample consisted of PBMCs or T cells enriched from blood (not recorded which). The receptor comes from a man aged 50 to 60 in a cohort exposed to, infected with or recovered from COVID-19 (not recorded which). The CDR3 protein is CAITWTPQSNEQFF. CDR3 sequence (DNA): TGTGCCATCACCTGGACTCCTCAGTCCAATGAGCAGTTCTTC.